This T cell receptor beta chain came from a study of Ad26.COV2.S vaccination and SARS-CoV-2 variants. The germline V gene has CDR1 KGHDR and CDR2 SFDVKD. V was pared by 7 bases and J by 4 bases, with 13 bases between. This CDR3 region has 14 residues. The treatment: 15 to 20 received Ad26.COV2.S at low or high dose, single or two shots; several received placebo; per-sample allocation not given. Samples were taken on day 63 after the first vaccine or placebo injection. Method: immunoSEQ multiplex PCR; TCRdb's copy keeps in-frame clones and lacks some. The table includes under 500,000 clones, 80% to 95% detected once.

V and J are TRBV24-1 and TRBJ1-5; D unresolved. The source of this sequence is a person between 18 and 59 years old who received the Ad26.COV2.S COVID-19 vaccine or a placebo. The material was peripheral blood, obtained in a trial of Ad26.COV2.S vaccine versus placebo. CDR3 loop: CATSEEGVNQPQHF. CDR3 coding DNA: TGTGCCACCAGCGAGGAGGGAGTTAATCAGCCCCAGCATTTT.